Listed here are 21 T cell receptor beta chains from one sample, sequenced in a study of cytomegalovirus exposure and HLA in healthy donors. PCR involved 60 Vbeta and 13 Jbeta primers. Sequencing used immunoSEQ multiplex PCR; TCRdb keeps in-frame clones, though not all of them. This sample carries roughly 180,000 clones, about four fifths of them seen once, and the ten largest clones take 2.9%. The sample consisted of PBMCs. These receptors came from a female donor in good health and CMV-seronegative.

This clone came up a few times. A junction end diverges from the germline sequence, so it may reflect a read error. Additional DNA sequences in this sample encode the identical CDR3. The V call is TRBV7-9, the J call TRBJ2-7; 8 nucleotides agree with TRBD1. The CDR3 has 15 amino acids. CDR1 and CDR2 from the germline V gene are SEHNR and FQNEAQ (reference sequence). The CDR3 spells CSSSPRTGKGYEQYF. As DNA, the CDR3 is TGTTCCAGCAGCCCCCGGACAGGGAAGGGCTACGAGCAGTACTTC. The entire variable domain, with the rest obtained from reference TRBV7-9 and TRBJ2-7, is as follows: DTGVSQNPRHKITKRGQNVTFRCDPISEHNRLYWYRQTLGQGPEFLTYFQNEAQLEKSRLLSDRFSAERPKGSFSTLEIQRTEQGDSAMYLCSSSPRTGKGYEQYFGPGTRLTVT.

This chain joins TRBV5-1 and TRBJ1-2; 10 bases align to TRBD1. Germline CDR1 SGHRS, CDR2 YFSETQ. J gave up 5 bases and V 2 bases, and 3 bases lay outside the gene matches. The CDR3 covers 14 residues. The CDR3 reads CASSLGTGVYGYTF. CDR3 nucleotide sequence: TGCGCCAGCAGCTTAGGGACAGGGGTATATGGCTACACCTTC.

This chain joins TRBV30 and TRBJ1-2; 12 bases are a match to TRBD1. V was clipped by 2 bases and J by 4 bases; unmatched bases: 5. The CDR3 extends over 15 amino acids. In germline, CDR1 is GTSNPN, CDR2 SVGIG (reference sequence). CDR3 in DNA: TGTGCCTGGAGTTGGGGACAGGGGGCTGGCTATGGCTACACCTTC. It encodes CAWSWGQGAGYGYTF.

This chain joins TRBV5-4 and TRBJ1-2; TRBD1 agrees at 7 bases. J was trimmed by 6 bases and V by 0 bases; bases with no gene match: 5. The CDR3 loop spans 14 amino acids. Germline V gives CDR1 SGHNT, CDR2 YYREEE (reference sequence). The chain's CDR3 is CASSLEAGTDGYTF. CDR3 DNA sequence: TGTGCCAGCAGCTTGGAAGCCGGGACAGATGGCTACACCTTC. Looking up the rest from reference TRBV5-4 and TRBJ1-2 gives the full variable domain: ETGVTQSPTHLIKTRGQQVTLRCSSQSGHNTVSWYQQALGQGPQFIFQYYREEENGRGNFPPRFSGLQFPNYSSELNVNALELDDSALYLCASSLEAGTDGYTFGSGTRLTVV.

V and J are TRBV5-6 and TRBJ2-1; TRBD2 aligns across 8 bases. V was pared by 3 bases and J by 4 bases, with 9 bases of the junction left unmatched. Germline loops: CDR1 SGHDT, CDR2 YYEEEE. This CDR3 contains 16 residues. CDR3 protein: CASSWGTSRGYNEQFF. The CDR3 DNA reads TGTGCCAGCAGCTGGGGGACTAGTAGAGGGTACAATGAGCAGTTCTTC. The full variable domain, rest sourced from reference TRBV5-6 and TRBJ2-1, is DAGVTQSPTHLIKTRGQQVTLRCSPKSGHDTVSWYQQALGQGPQFIFQYYEEEERQRGNFPDRFSGHQFPNYSSELNVNALLLGDSALYLCASSWGTSRGYNEQFFGPGTRLTVL.

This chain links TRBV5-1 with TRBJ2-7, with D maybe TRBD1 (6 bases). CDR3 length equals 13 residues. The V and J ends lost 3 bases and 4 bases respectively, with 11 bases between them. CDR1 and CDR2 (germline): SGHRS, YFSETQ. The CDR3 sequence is CASSSDGQYEQYF. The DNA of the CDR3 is TGCGCCAGCAGCTCCGACGGACAGTACGAGCAGTACTTC.

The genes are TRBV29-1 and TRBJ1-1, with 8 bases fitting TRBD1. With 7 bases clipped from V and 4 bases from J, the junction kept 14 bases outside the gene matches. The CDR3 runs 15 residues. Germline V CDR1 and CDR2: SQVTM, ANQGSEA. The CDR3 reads CSAPFGAGGVTEAFF. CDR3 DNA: TGCAGCGCCCCCTTCGGGGCAGGGGGCGTCACTGAAGCTTTCTTT.

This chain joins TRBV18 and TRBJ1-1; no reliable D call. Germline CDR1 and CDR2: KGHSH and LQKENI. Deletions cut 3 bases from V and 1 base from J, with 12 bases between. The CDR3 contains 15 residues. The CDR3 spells CASSPSKLKNTEAFF. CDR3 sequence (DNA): TGTGCCAGCTCACCGTCGAAACTAAAGAACACTGAAGCTTTCTTT.

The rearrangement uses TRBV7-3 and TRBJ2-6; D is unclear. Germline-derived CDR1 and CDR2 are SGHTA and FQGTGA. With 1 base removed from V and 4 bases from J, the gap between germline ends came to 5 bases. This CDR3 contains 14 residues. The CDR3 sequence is CASSLMAGANVLTF. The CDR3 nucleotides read TGTGCCAGCAGCTTAATGGCAGGGGCCAACGTCCTGACTTTC. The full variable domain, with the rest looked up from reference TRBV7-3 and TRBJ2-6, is GAGVSQTPSNKVTEKGKYVELRCDPISGHTALYWYRQSLGQGPEFLIYFQGTGAADDSGLPNDRFFAVRPEGSVSTLKIQRTERGDSAVYLCASSLMAGANVLTFGAGSRLTVL.

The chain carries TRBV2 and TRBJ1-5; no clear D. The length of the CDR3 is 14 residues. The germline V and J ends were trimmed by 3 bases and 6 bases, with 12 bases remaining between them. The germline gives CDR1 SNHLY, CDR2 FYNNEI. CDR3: CASSDLAGFQPQHF. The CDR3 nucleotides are TGTGCCAGCAGTGACTTGGCAGGTTTTCAGCCCCAGCATTTT. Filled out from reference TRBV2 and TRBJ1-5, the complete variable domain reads EPEVTQTPSHQVTQMGQEVILRCVPISNHLYFYWYRQILGQKVEFLVSFYNNEISEKSEIFDDQFSVERPDGSNFTLKIRSTKLEDSAMYFCASSDLAGFQPQHFGDGTRLSIL.

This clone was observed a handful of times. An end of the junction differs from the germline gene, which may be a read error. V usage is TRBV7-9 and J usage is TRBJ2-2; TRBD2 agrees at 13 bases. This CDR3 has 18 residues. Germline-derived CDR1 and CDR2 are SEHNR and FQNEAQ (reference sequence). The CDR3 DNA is TGTTCCAGCAGTCCACCTCCAAGACTAGCGGGAGGCCGGGGGGAGCTGTTTTTT. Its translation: CSSSPPPRLAGGRGELFF.

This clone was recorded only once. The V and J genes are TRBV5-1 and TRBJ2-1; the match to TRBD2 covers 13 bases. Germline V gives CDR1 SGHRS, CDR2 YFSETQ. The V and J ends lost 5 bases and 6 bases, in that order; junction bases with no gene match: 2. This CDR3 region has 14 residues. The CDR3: CASSWTSGGNEQFF. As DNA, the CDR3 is TGCGCCAGCAGTTGGACTAGCGGGGGCAATGAGCAGTTCTTC. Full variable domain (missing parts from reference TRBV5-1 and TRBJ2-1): KAGVTQTPRYLIKTRGQQVTLSCSPISGHRSVSWYQQTPGQGLQFLFEYFSETQRNKGNFPGRFSGRQFSNSRSEMNVSTLELGDSALYLCASSWTSGGNEQFFGPGTRLTVL.

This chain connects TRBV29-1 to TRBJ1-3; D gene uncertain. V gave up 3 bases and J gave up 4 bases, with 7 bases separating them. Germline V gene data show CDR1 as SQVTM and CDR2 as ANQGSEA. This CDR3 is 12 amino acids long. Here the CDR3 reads CSVEGRGNTIYF. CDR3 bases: TGCAGCGTTGAGGGCCGAGGAAACACCATATATTTT.

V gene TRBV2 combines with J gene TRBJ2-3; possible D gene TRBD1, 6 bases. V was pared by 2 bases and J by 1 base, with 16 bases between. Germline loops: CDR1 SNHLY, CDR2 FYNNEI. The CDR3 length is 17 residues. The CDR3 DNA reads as TGTGCCAGCAGTGAATACCTAAGGGGGAGTGGCACAGATACGCAGTATTTT. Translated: CASSEYLRGSGTDTQYF.

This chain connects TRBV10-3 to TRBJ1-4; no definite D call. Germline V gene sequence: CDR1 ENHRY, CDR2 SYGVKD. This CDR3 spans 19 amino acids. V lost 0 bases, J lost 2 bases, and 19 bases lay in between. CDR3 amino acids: CAISESIITGSGTNEKLFF. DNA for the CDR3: TGTGCCATCAGTGAGTCAATCATCACGGGTAGCGGGACTAATGAAAAACTGTTTTTT.

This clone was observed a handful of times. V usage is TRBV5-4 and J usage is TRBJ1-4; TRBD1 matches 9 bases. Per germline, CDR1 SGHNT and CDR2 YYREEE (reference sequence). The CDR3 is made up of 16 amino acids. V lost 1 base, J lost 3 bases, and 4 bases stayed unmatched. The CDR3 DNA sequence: TGTGCCAGCAGCTTGACCGGGACAGGGTCTAATGAAAAACTGTTTTTT. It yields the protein CASSLTGTGSNEKLFF.

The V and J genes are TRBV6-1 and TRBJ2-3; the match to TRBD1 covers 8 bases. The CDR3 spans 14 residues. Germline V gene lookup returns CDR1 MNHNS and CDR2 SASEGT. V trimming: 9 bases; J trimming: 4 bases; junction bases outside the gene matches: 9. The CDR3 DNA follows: TGTGCCAGTTTGGACAGGGTCCCGCCAGATACGCAGTATTTT. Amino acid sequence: CASLDRVPPDTQYF.

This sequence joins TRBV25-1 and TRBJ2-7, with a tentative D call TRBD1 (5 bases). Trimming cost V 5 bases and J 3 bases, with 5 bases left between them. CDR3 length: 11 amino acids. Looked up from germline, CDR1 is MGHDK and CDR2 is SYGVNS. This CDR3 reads CASSRGYEQYF. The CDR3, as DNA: TGTGCCAGCAGTAGGGGCTACGAGCAGTACTTC.

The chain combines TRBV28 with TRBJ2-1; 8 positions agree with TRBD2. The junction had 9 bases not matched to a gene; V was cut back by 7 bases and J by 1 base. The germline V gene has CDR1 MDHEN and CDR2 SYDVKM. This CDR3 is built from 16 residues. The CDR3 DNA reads TGTGCCAGCACCCTGTTAGCGGGATTTTCCTACAATGAGCAGTTCTTC. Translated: CASTLLAGFSYNEQFF.

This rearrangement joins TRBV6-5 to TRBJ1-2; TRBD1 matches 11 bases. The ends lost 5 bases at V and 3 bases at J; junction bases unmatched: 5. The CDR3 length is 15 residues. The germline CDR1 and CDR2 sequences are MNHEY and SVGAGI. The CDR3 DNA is TGTGCCAGCAGTCCCTGGACAGGGGGCGACTATGGCTACACCTTC. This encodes CASSPWTGGDYGYTF.

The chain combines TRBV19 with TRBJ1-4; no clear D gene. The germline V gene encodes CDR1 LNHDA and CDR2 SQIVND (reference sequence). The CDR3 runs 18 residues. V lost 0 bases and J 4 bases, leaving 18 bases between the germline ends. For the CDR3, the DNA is TGTGCCAGTAGTATAGATCTTCTAGGCCGGGAGGATAATGAAAAACTGTTTTTT. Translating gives CASSIDLLGREDNEKLFF.